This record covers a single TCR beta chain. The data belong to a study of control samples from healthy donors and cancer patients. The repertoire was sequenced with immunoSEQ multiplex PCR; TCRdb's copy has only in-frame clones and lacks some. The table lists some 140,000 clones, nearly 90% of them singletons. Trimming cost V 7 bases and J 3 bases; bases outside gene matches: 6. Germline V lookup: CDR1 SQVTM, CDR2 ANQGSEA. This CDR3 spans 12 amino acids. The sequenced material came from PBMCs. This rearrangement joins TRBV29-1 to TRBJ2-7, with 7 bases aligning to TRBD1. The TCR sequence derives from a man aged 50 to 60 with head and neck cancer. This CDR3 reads CSASGTDYEQYF. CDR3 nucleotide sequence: TGCAGCGCCTCCGGGACAGACTACGAGCAGTACTTC.